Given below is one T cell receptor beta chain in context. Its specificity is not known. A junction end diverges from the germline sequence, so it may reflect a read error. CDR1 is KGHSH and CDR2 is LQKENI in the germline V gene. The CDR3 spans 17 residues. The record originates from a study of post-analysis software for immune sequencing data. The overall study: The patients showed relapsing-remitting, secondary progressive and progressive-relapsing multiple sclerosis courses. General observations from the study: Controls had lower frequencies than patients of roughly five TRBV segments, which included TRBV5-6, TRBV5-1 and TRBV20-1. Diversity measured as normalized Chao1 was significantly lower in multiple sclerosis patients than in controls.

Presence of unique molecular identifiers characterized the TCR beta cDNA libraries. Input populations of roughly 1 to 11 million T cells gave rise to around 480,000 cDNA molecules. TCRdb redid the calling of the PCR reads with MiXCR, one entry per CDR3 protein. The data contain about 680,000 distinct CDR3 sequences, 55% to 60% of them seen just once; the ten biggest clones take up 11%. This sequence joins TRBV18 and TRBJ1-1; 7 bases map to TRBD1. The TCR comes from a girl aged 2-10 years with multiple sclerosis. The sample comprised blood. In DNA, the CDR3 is TGTACCAGCTCACCCCTGGACAGGAGGTTCGGGAACACTGAAGCTTTCTTT. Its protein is CTSSPLDRRFGNTEAFF.